This T cell receptor beta chain was observed in a study of identical twins. Study results and limitations: These conclusions were based on statistical analysis (cross-sectional, not following the same donors).

Remarks on this clonotype: Its cognate antigen is unknown.

No donor was unhealthy or non-Caucasian. Trimming took off 2 bases at V and 5 bases at J, with 22 bases between the two ends. Per germline, CDR1 MNHEY and CDR2 SVGAGI. The CDR3 runs 18 residues. TCRdb passed the 5' RACE reads through MiXCR, listing each CDR3 protein once. The table lists more than 650,000 distinct CDR3 sequences, around 5.7% of them singletons. The TCR originated in a man between 18 and 35 years old in good health. The chain employs TRBV6-5 and TRBJ1-5; the D gene is possibly TRBD1 (5 bases). Sequenced input: naive T cells sorted from blood. The CDR3 nucleotides read TGTGCCAGCAGTTACCTTCAACGGCGGGGGGAAAATGATCAGCCCCAGCATTTT. Amino acid sequence: CASSYLQRRGENDQPQHF.